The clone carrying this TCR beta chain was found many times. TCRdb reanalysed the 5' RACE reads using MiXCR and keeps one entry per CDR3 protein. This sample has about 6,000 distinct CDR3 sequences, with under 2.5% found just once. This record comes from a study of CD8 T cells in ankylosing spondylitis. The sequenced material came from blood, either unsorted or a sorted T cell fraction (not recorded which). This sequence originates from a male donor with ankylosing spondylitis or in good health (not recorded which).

The CDR3 nucleotides are TGTGCCAGCAGCCTCAGTCCCTTGCCGGGACTAGCGGGAGGAACCAGCTCCTACAATGAGCAGTTCTTC. This gives the protein CASSLSPLPGLAGGTSSYNEQFF. The chain recombines TRBV3-1 with TRBJ2-1, with TRBD2 matching over 15 bases. Germline CDR1 and CDR2: LGHDT and YNNKEL (reference sequence). The V and J ends lost 4 bases and 0 bases, in that order; junction bases with no gene match: 19. The CDR3 totals 23 residues.